Listed below are T cell receptor beta chains from one sample, sequenced in a study of beta chain features in type 1 diabetes. Profiled with immunoSEQ multiplex PCR; TCRdb holds only in-frame clones, not every one. Of about 640,000 clones in the sample, around 12% were seen once. Sequenced material: naive CD4+ T cells from blood. The receptors were gathered from a man aged 25-45 years with type 1 diabetes. The CDR3 runs from the conserved cysteine through the conserved F or W. Fields, in order: V gene, D gene, J gene, CDR3 length, clone size, CDR3 DNA, CDR3 protein. The D gene is left open where the match is weak. Size values are once, few and many counts, or a class for expanded clones, and some rows have none.

v_call: TRBV2; d_call: -; j_call: TRBJ2-7; cdr3_length: 13; clone_size: few; cdr3_nt: TGTGCCAGCAGGCCCGACGGGAGAAACGAGCAGTACTTC; cdr3_aa: CASRPDGRNEQYF
v_call: TRBV5-1; d_call: TRBD1; j_call: TRBJ2-1; cdr3_length: 14; clone_size: -; cdr3_nt: TGCGCCAGCAGCGGGACAGGGGCCTACAATGAGCAGTTCTTC; cdr3_aa: CASSGTGAYNEQFF
v_call: TRBV10-3; d_call: TRBD2; j_call: TRBJ2-3; cdr3_length: 17; clone_size: few; cdr3_nt: TGTGCCATCAGTGAGTCGAGCGGCGGGGGAGTTACAGATACGCAGTATTTT; cdr3_aa: CAISESSGGGVTDTQYF
v_call: TRBV29-1; d_call: -; j_call: TRBJ1-1; cdr3_length: 14; clone_size: few; cdr3_nt: TGCAGCGTTAGGACGAGGGTCATGAACACTGAAGCTTTCTTT; cdr3_aa: CSVRTRVMNTEAFF
v_call: TRBV2; d_call: TRBD2; j_call: TRBJ2-1; cdr3_length: 14; clone_size: -; cdr3_nt: TGTGCCAGCAGCGGGACTAGACGATACAATGAGCAGTTCTTC; cdr3_aa: CASSGTRRYNEQFF
v_call: TRBV10-3; d_call: TRBD1; j_call: TRBJ2-5; cdr3_length: 13; clone_size: many; cdr3_nt: TGTGCCATCAGCCCGGGACAGCAAGAGACCCAGTACTTC; cdr3_aa: CAISPGQQETQYF
v_call: TRBV7-2; d_call: -; j_call: TRBJ2-1; cdr3_length: 14; clone_size: -; cdr3_nt: TGTGCCAGCAGCTTAGTGGGTGGGCCTAATGAGCAGTTCTTC; cdr3_aa: CASSLVGGPNEQFF
v_call: TRBV6-1; d_call: -; j_call: TRBJ2-7; cdr3_length: 12; clone_size: -; cdr3_nt: TGTGCCAGCAGTGAAGGAACTAAAGAGCAGTACTTC; cdr3_aa: CASSEGTKEQYF
v_call: TRBV5-1; d_call: -; j_call: TRBJ1-5; cdr3_length: 13; clone_size: few; cdr3_nt: TGCGCCAGCAGGACAGATAGCAATCAGCCCCAGCATTTT; cdr3_aa: CASRTDSNQPQHF
v_call: TRBV6-8; d_call: -; j_call: TRBJ2-1; cdr3_length: 12; clone_size: few; cdr3_nt: TGTGCCAGCACCATTAGGGTGGATGAGCAGTTCTTC; cdr3_aa: CASTIRVDEQFF
v_call: TRBV14; d_call: TRBD1; j_call: TRBJ1-1; cdr3_length: 18; clone_size: few; cdr3_nt: TGTGCCAGCAGCCAAGCATTAGGAACCCAGGGGGCGATCACTGAAGCTTTCTTT; cdr3_aa: CASSQALGTQGAITEAFF
v_call: TRBV28; d_call: -; j_call: TRBJ2-4; cdr3_length: 14; clone_size: few; cdr3_nt: TGTGCCAGCAGTCAAACAGGGCTCAAAAACATTCAGTACTTC; cdr3_aa: CASSQTGLKNIQYF
v_call: TRBV9; d_call: -; j_call: TRBJ2-2; cdr3_length: 16; clone_size: -; cdr3_nt: TGTGCCAGCAGCGTAGAACCGGGGATCGGCACCGGGGAGCTGTTTTTT; cdr3_aa: CASSVEPGIGTGELFF
v_call: TRBV6-1; d_call: -; j_call: TRBJ2-6; cdr3_length: 17; clone_size: few; cdr3_nt: TGTGCCAGCAGTGAAGAGTGGAGTTTGGCTGGGGCCAACGTCCTGACTTTC; cdr3_aa: CASSEEWSLAGANVLTF
v_call: TRBV7-2; d_call: TRBD1; j_call: TRBJ1-6; cdr3_length: 12; clone_size: -; cdr3_nt: TGTGCCAGCAGCGGACAGGGCACACCCCTCCACTTT; cdr3_aa: CASSGQGTPLHF
v_call: TRBV5-1; d_call: TRBD2; j_call: TRBJ2-3; cdr3_length: 16; clone_size: few; cdr3_nt: TGCGCCAGCAGCTTGGCTCTAGCGGGGGGCACAGATACGCAGTATTTT; cdr3_aa: CASSLALAGGTDTQYF
v_call: TRBV23-1; d_call: -; j_call: TRBJ1-6; cdr3_length: 21; clone_size: few; cdr3_nt: TGCGCCAGCAGCTGGGACCCCCGGGACATCATCAGTGGCTCCTATAATTCACCCCTCCACTTT; cdr3_aa: CASSWDPRDIISGSYNSPLHF
v_call: TRBV30; d_call: TRBD1; j_call: TRBJ1-2; cdr3_length: 14; clone_size: few; cdr3_nt: TGTGCCTGGAGTGTAGATGGACAGGGATTTGGCTACACCTTC; cdr3_aa: CAWSVDGQGFGYTF
v_call: TRBV11-2; d_call: -; j_call: TRBJ1-3; cdr3_length: 16; clone_size: few; cdr3_nt: TGTGCCAGCAGCTTAGATCGTACAGGGACTGGAAACACCATATATTTT; cdr3_aa: CASSLDRTGTGNTIYF
v_call: TRBV5-1; d_call: -; j_call: TRBJ2-1; cdr3_length: 13; clone_size: few; cdr3_nt: TGCGCCAGCAGCGCCGGGACCTACAATGAGCAGTTCTTC; cdr3_aa: CASSAGTYNEQFF
v_call: TRBV6-5; d_call: TRBD1; j_call: TRBJ2-5; cdr3_length: 14; clone_size: few; cdr3_nt: TGTGCCAGCAGTGGACAGGTGGAGCGAGAGACCCAGTACTTC; cdr3_aa: CASSGQVERETQYF
v_call: TRBV11-3; d_call: -; j_call: TRBJ2-2; cdr3_length: 14; clone_size: -; cdr3_nt: TGTGCCAGCAGCTCCCTCTGGGACACCGGGGAGCTGTTTTTT; cdr3_aa: CASSSLWDTGELFF
v_call: TRBV30; d_call: -; j_call: TRBJ1-2; cdr3_length: 17; clone_size: -; cdr3_nt: TGTGCCTGGGGGAATTATCAGTCGGGGGCCGACAGTGATGGCTACACCTTC; cdr3_aa: CAWGNYQSGADSDGYTF
v_call: TRBV9; d_call: -; j_call: TRBJ2-2; cdr3_length: 13; clone_size: few; cdr3_nt: TGTGCCAGCAGCGTAGTACTAACCGGGGAGCTGTTTTTT; cdr3_aa: CASSVVLTGELFF
v_call: TRBV18; d_call: -; j_call: TRBJ2-3; cdr3_length: 13; clone_size: few; cdr3_nt: TGTGCCAGCTCACCACTAGGAGTGGATACGCAGTATTTT; cdr3_aa: CASSPLGVDTQYF
v_call: TRBV29-1; d_call: TRBD2; j_call: TRBJ2-1; cdr3_length: 15; clone_size: -; cdr3_nt: TGCAGCGTAGTAACCGGGACTAGCGGGGTAAATGAGCAGTTCTTC; cdr3_aa: CSVVTGTSGVNEQFF
v_call: TRBV23-1; d_call: -; j_call: TRBJ1-1; cdr3_length: 14; clone_size: -; cdr3_nt: TGCGCCAGCAGTCAAGGACAGAAAAACACTGAAGCTTTCTTT; cdr3_aa: CASSQGQKNTEAFF
v_call: TRBV29-1; d_call: -; j_call: TRBJ1-2; cdr3_length: 12; clone_size: -; cdr3_nt: TGCAGCGTTGACAGGGGTAACTATGGCTACACCTTC; cdr3_aa: CSVDRGNYGYTF
v_call: TRBV7-9; d_call: -; j_call: TRBJ1-6; cdr3_length: 14; clone_size: -; cdr3_nt: TGTGCCAGCAGCCAGGACAGCCCCAATTCACCCCTCCACTTT; cdr3_aa: CASSQDSPNSPLHF